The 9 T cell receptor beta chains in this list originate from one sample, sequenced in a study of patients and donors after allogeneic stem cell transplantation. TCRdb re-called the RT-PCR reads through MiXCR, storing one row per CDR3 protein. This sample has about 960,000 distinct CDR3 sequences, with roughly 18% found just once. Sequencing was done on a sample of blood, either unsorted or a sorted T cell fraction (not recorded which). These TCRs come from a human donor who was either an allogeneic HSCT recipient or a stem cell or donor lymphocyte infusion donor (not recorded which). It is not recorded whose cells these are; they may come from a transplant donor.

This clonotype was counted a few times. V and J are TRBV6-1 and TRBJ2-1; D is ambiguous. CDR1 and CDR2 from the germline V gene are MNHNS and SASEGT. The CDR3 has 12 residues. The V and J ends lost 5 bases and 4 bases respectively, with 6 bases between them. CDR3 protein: CASSYVYNEQFF. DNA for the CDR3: TGTGCCAGCAGTTACGTTTACAATGAGCAGTTCTTC.

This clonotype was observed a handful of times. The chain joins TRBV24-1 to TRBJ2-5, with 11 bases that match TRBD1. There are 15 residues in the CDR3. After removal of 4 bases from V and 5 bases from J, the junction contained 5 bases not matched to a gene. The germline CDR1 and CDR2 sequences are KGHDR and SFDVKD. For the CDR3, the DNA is TGTGCCACCAGTGACCCTGGGACAGGGGGTGAGACCCAGTACTTC. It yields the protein CATSDPGTGGETQYF.

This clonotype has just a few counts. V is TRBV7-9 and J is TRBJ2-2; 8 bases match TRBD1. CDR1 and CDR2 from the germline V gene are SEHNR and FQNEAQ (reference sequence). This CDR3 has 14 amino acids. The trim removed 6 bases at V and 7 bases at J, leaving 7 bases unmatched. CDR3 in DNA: TGTGCCAGCAGGGGACAGGAGGGAGTCGGGGAGCTGTTTTTT. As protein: CASRGQEGVGELFF. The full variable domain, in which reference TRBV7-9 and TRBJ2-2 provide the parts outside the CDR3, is DTGVSQNPRHKITKRGQNVTFRCDPISEHNRLYWYRQTLGQGPEFLTYFQNEAQLEKSRLLSDRFSAERPKGSFSTLEIQRTEQGDSAMYLCASRGQEGVGELFFGEGSRLTVL.

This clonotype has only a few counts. As DNA, the CDR3 is TGCGCCAGCAGCTTAGAAGGTTTGAATGAAAAACTGTTTTTT. Its translation: CASSLEGLNEKLFF. This sequence joins TRBV5-1 and TRBJ1-4; D gene ambiguous. V lost 2 bases to trimming and J lost 5 bases, with 10 bases between them. Looked up from germline, CDR1 is SGHRS and CDR2 is YFSETQ. The CDR3 totals 14 residues. The full variable domain, with the rest looked up from reference TRBV5-1 and TRBJ1-4, is KAGVTQTPRYLIKTRGQQVTLSCSPISGHRSVSWYQQTPGQGLQFLFEYFSETQRNKGNFPGRFSGRQFSNSRSEMNVSTLELGDSALYLCASSLEGLNEKLFFGSGTQLSVL.

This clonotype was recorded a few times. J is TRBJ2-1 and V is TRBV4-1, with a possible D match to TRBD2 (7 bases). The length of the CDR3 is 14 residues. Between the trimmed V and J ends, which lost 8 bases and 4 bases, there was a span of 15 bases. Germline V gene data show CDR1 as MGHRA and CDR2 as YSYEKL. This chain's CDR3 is CASESGGQYNEQFF. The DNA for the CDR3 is TGCGCCAGCGAATCGGGGGGCCAGTACAATGAGCAGTTCTTC.

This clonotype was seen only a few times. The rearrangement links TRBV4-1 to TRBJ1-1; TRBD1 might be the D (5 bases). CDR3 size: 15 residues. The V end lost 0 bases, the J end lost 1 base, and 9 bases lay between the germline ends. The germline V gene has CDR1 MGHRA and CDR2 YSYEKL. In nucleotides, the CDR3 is TGCGCCAGCAGCCAAGATTCAGGGACGAACACTGAAGCTTTCTTT. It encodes CASSQDSGTNTEAFF.

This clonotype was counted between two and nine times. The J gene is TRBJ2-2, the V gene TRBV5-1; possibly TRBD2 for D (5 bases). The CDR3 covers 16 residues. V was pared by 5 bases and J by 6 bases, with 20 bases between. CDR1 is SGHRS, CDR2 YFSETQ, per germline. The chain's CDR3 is CASRDGRGGTPGELFF. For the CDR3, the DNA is TGCGCCAGCAGGGACGGTCGAGGAGGAACCCCCGGGGAGCTGTTTTTT.

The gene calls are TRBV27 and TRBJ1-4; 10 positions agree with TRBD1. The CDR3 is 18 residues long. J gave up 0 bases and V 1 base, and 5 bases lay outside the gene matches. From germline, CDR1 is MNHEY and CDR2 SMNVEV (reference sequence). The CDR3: CASSLLGQGHPTNEKLFF. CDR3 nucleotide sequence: TGTGCCAGCAGTTTATTGGGACAGGGGCATCCAACTAATGAAAAACTGTTTTTT. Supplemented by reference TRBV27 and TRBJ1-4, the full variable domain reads EAQVTQNPRYLITVTGKKLTVTCSQNMNHEYMSWYRQDPGLGLRQIYYSMNVEVTDKGDVPEGYKVSRKEKRNFPLILESPSPNQTSLYFCASSLLGQGHPTNEKLFFGSGTQLSVL.

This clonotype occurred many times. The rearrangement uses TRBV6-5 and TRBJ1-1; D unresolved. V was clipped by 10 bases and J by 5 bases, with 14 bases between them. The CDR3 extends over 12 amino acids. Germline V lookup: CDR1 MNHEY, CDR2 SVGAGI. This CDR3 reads CATTGDRTEAFF. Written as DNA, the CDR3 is TGTGCCACAACCGGGGATCGGACTGAAGCTTTCTTT.